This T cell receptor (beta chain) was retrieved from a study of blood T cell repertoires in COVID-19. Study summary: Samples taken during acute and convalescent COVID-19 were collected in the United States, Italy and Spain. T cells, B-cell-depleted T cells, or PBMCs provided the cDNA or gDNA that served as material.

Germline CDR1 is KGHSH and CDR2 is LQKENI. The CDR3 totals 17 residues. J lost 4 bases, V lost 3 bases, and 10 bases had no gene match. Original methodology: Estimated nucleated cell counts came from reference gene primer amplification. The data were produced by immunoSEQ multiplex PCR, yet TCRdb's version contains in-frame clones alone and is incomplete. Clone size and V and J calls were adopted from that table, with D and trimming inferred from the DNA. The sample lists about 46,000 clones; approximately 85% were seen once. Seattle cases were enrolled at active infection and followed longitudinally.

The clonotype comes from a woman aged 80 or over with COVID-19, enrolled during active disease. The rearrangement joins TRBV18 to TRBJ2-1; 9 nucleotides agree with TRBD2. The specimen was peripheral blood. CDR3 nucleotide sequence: TGTGCCAGCTCACCCCTCTTTGCGGGAGGGGGTTACAATGAGCAGTTCTTC. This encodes CASSPLFAGGGYNEQFF.